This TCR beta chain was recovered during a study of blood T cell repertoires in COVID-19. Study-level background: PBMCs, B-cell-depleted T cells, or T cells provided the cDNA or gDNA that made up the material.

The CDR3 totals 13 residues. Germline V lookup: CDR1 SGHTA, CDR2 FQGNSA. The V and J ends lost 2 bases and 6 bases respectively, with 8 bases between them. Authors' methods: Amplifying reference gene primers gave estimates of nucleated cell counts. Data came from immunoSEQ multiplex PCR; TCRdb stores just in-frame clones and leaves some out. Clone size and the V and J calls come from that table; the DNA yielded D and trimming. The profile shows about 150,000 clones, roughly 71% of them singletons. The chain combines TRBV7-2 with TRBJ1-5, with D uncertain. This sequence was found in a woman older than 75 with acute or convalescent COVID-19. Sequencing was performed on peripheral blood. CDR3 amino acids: CASSLIPGQPQHF. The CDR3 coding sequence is TGTGCCAGCAGCTTAATCCCGGGTCAGCCCCAGCATTTT.